Below are 30 T cell receptor beta chains sequenced from a single sample in a study of PD-1 blockade in classical Hodgkin lymphoma. All trial patients relapsed after autologous stem cell transplantation. Profiling relied on immunoSEQ multiplex PCR, and the TCRdb table lists in-frame clones only, not all of them. Of some 32,000 clones in the sample, approximately 80% were seen once. The specimen comprised peripheral blood mononuclear cells (PBMCs), sampled at baseline. All receptors derive from a human donor with classical Hodgkin lymphoma.

V usage is TRBV2 and J usage is TRBJ1-3; D unresolved. The ends were cut back, 3 bases at V and 7 bases at J, with 13 bases in the middle. Per the germline V gene, CDR1 is SNHLY and CDR2 is FYNNEI. The CDR3 spans 14 residues. The chain's CDR3 is CASSDVQTVNTIYF. CDR3 nucleotides: TGTGCCAGCAGTGACGTACAGACTGTGAACACCATATATTTT.

The rearrangement links TRBV19 to TRBJ1-2, with D tentatively TRBD1 (5 bases). The CDR3 has 15 residues. Germline V gene data show CDR1 as LNHDA and CDR2 as SQIVND (reference sequence). Trimming left V 2 bases short and J 5 bases short, with 15 bases between. CDR3 nucleotides: TGTGCCAGTAGTATAACCCCCGGGACGGATTATGGCTACACCTTC. Amino acid sequence: CASSITPGTDYGYTF.

V is TRBV7-2 and J is TRBJ2-7, with TRBD1 matching over 7 bases. Per the germline V gene, CDR1 is SGHTA and CDR2 is FQGNSA. There are 16 residues in the CDR3. The ends lost 1 base at V and 5 bases at J; junction bases unmatched: 11. DNA for the CDR3: TGTGCCAGCAGCTTAGGAGGGACAGCCCATGGGAACGAGCAGTACTTC. It translates to CASSLGGTAHGNEQYF. The complete variable domain, with remaining parts taken from reference TRBV7-2 and TRBJ2-7, reads GAGVSQSPSNKVTEKGKDVELRCDPISGHTALYWYRQSLGQGLEFLIYFQGNSAPDKSGLPSDRFSAERTGGSVSTLTIQRTQQEDSAVYLCASSLGGTAHGNEQYFGPGTRLTVT.

This chain joins TRBV6-5 and TRBJ1-2; the D is unclear. CDR3 length equals 13 residues. V was pared by 5 bases and J by 4 bases, with 11 bases between. Germline V gives CDR1 MNHEY, CDR2 SVGAGI. The CDR3 loop is CASSKGGLYGYTF. In DNA, the CDR3 is TGTGCCAGCAGTAAGGGCGGTCTCTATGGCTACACCTTC.

The V gene is TRBV6-6, the J gene TRBJ2-2, with 9 bases fitting TRBD1. CDR1 is MNHNY, CDR2 SVGAGI, per germline (reference sequence). Germline trimming cut 2 bases from V and 3 bases from J; bases unmatched to any gene: 4. The CDR3 extends over 16 amino acids. This CDR3 reads CASSYAGTGYTGELFF. CDR3 bases: TGTGCCAGCAGTTACGCCGGGACAGGGTACACCGGGGAGCTGTTTTTT.

This chain joins TRBV27 and TRBJ2-7; 9 nucleotides agree with TRBD1. This CDR3 comprises 15 residues. J lost 6 bases, V lost 5 bases, and 11 bases had no gene match. In germline, CDR1 is MNHEY, CDR2 SMNVEV (reference sequence). CDR3: CASSPKWDRVSEQYF. As DNA, the CDR3 is TGTGCCAGCAGTCCCAAGTGGGACAGGGTAAGCGAGCAGTACTTC.

The count of this clone is one. This chain links TRBV4-3 with TRBJ1-2; 8 nucleotides match TRBD1. This CDR3 is 15 amino acids long. Trimming cost V 0 bases and J 5 bases; bases outside gene matches: 5. Germline V gene lookup returns CDR1 LGHNA and CDR2 YSLEER. The CDR3 DNA sequence: TGCGCCAGCAGCCAAGATCCAACAGGGGGGTATGGCTACACCTTC. The encoded protein is CASSQDPTGGYGYTF.

The CDR3 here is CASSDFARGATYEQYF. The CDR3 nucleotides read TGTGCCAGCAGTGATTTTGCCAGGGGGGCCACCTACGAGCAGTACTTC. V usage is TRBV6-4 and J usage is TRBJ2-7, with D possibly being TRBD1 (7 bases). The CDR3 has 16 amino acids. The germline V gene has CDR1 MRHNA and CDR2 SNTAGT. Trimming shortened V by 3 bases and J by 2 bases, and 17 bases separated the two germline ends.

A few counts support this clone. This chain joins TRBV27 and TRBJ1-4, with D unresolved. Trimming removed 0 bases from V and 3 bases from J, with 11 bases in between. CDR1 MNHEY and CDR2 SMNVEV come from the germline V gene (reference sequence). The CDR3 length is 16 residues. Here the CDR3 reads CASSLSTGRANEKLFF. The CDR3 DNA sequence: TGTGCCAGCAGTTTATCCACGGGGAGGGCTAATGAAAAACTGTTTTTT.

This clone occurred a few times. The chain recombines TRBV12-5 with TRBJ1-6, with D unclear. V was trimmed by 1 base and J by 4 bases, leaving 2 bases between them. CDR3 length: 13 residues. CDR1 is LGHNT and CDR2 is FRNRAP in the germline V gene. The CDR3: CASGLGYNSPLHF. The CDR3 DNA reads TGTGCTAGTGGTTTGGGGTATAATTCACCCCTCCACTTT.

This sequence joins TRBV5-1 and TRBJ2-5; D tentatively fits TRBD1 or TRBD2 (5 bases each). V was pared by 4 bases and J by 1 base, with 11 bases between. Germline V gives CDR1 SGHRS, CDR2 YFSETQ. This CDR3 contains 14 residues. The chain's CDR3 is CASSPGTAQETQYF. In DNA, the CDR3 is TGCGCCAGCAGCCCCGGGACGGCCCAAGAGACCCAGTACTTC.

This clone is large within its sample. The V and J genes are TRBV6-1 and TRBJ1-1; the D is unclear. The CDR3 consists of 13 residues. Germline V CDR1 and CDR2: MNHNS, SASEGT. The V gene lost 6 bases and the J gene lost 7 bases, with 15 bases spanning the gap. CDR3 residues: CASRPRFFDEAFF. As DNA, the CDR3 is TGTGCCAGCAGACCGAGGTTTTTCGATGAAGCTTTCTTT.

The rearrangement links TRBV7-6 to TRBJ2-3; 8 nucleotides agree with TRBD2. This CDR3 has 16 residues. Germline-derived CDR1 and CDR2 are SGHVS and FNYEAQ. The V and J ends lost 1 base and 6 bases, in that order; junction bases with no gene match: 9. The CDR3 bases are TGTGCCAGCAGCTTAGGGGCGGCGGGGGGACCCGATACGCAGTATTTT. Protein product: CASSLGAAGGPDTQYF.

In DNA, the CDR3 is TGTGCCAGTAGTGTCTTGACTGGATACACTGAAGCTTTCTTT. The encoded protein is CASSVLTGYTEAFF. The V gene is TRBV19, the J gene TRBJ1-1; no definite D call. Germline CDR1 reads LNHDA; CDR2 reads SQIVND (reference sequence). V was clipped by 5 bases and J by 3 bases, with 13 bases between them. CDR3 length: 14 residues.

The gene calls are TRBV19 and TRBJ1-2, with a tentative D call TRBD1 (5 bases). V gave up 8 bases and J gave up 7 bases, with 17 bases separating them. Per the germline V gene, CDR1 is LNHDA and CDR2 is SQIVND (reference sequence). The CDR3 loop spans 13 amino acids. The CDR3: CASQNRGPGGYTF. In DNA, the CDR3 is TGTGCCAGTCAAAATCGGGGACCGGGTGGCTACACCTTC. The entire variable domain, with the rest obtained from reference TRBV19 and TRBJ1-2, is as follows: DGGITQSPKYLFRKEGQNVTLSCEQNLNHDAMYWYRQDPGQGLRLIYYSQIVNDFQKGDIAEGYSVSREKKESFPLTVTSAQKNPTAFYLCASQNRGPGGYTFGSGTRLTVV.

The chain is built from TRBV7-3 and TRBJ1-4; no clear D gene. The CDR3 runs 19 residues. CDR1 SGHTA and CDR2 FQGTGA come from the germline V gene. The ends were cut back, 1 base at V and 0 bases at J, with 18 bases in the middle. In nucleotides, the CDR3 is TGTGCCAGCAGCTTAAAAGGTGACATTACTGGGTCAACTAATGAAAAACTGTTTTTT. This codes for CASSLKGDITGSTNEKLFF.

The V and J genes are TRBV19 and TRBJ2-5, with D tentatively TRBD2 (5 bases). The V gene's germline CDR1 is LNHDA and CDR2 SQIVND (reference sequence). The CDR3 is 13 amino acids. Trimming cost V 9 bases and J 0 bases, with 11 bases left between them. The CDR3 is CASAYGNQETQYF. The CDR3 bases are TGTGCCAGCGCCTACGGGAACCAAGAGACCCAGTACTTC.

This clone was picked up a small number of times. The V call is TRBV6-5, the J call TRBJ1-2; D call uncertain. With 2 bases removed from V and 8 bases from J, the gap between germline ends came to 9 bases. The V gene's germline CDR1 is MNHEY and CDR2 SVGAGI. The CDR3 runs to 12 residues. The CDR3 spells CASSYRGNGYTF. The CDR3 DNA is TGTGCCAGCAGTTACCGAGGGAACGGCTACACCTTC.

This clone has more than one count but fewer than ten. This rearrangement joins TRBV5-1 to TRBJ2-7; D is undetermined. Germline V gene lookup returns CDR1 SGHRS and CDR2 YFSETQ. Trimming took 0 bases from V and 0 from J, leaving 10 bases between them. The CDR3 runs to 15 residues. The CDR3 coding sequence is TGCGCCAGCAGCTTGGAAGGCGGAGCCTCCTACGAGCAGTACTTC. Protein product: CASSLEGGASYEQYF. Combining the CDR3 with reference TRBV5-1 and TRBJ2-7 gives the whole variable domain KAGVTQTPRYLIKTRGQQVTLSCSPISGHRSVSWYQQTPGQGLQFLFEYFSETQRNKGNFPGRFSGRQFSNSRSEMNVSTLELGDSALYLCASSLEGGASYEQYFGPGTRLTVT.

The chain couples TRBV5-6 to TRBJ2-3, with 9 positions matching TRBD2. This CDR3 spans 15 amino acids. Germline V gives CDR1 SGHDT, CDR2 YYEEEE. V trimming: 2 bases; J trimming: 2 bases; junction bases outside the gene matches: 3. This CDR3 reads CASSFGGGATDTQYF. The CDR3 bases are TGTGCCAGCAGCTTCGGCGGGGGGGCCACAGATACGCAGTATTTT.

The genes are TRBV6-5 and TRBJ1-1; D unresolved. The CDR3 spans 14 residues. Trimming cost V 1 base and J 10 bases, with 16 bases left between them. Germline CDR1 reads MNHEY; CDR2 reads SVGAGI. The CDR3 is CASSYLGGDRLAFF. The CDR3 region has the DNA TGTGCCAGCAGTTACTTGGGAGGAGACCGGTTAGCTTTCTTT.

This clone was seen a few times. The V gene is TRBV30, the J gene TRBJ1-1, with D possibly being TRBD1 (5 bases). The V end was cut by 4 bases, the J end by 1 base, with 10 bases between. The CDR3 has 13 amino acids. In germline, CDR1 is GTSNPN, CDR2 SVGIG (reference sequence). CDR3 amino acids: CAWTRQGNTEAFF. For the CDR3, the DNA is TGTGCCTGGACCCGGCAGGGGAACACTGAAGCTTTCTTT.

The chain joins TRBV6-1 to TRBJ2-5; D remains ambiguous. The germline gives CDR1 MNHNS, CDR2 SASEGT. The V and J ends lost 2 bases and 1 base respectively, with 8 bases between them. The CDR3 loop spans 14 amino acids. CDR3 sequence: CASSESPSQETQYF. The CDR3 region has the DNA TGTGCCAGCAGTGAAAGTCCAAGCCAAGAGACCCAGTACTTC.

This clone appeared a few times. This chain connects TRBV7-6 to TRBJ2-1, with no clear D. Trimming removed 3 bases at V and 9 bases at J, with 9 bases between. In germline, CDR1 is SGHVS, CDR2 FNYEAQ. There are 12 residues in the CDR3. CDR3 sequence reads: CASSLYLGEQFF. The CDR3 nucleotides read TGTGCCAGCAGCTTGTATCTCGGTGAGCAGTTCTTC. Combining the CDR3 with reference TRBV7-6 and TRBJ2-1 gives the whole variable domain GAGVSQSPRYKVTKRGQDVALRCDPISGHVSLYWYRQALGQGPEFLTYFNYEAQQDKSGLPNDRFSAERPEGSISTLTIQRTEQRDSAMYRCASSLYLGEQFFGPGTRLTVL.

The chain is built from TRBV4-3 and TRBJ2-1, with 8 bases fitting TRBD2. The CDR3 is made up of 17 amino acids. Germline lookup yields CDR1 LGHNA and CDR2 YSLEER. With 4 bases clipped from V and 5 bases from J, the junction kept 13 bases outside the gene matches. The CDR3 region is CASSRLPGGAENNEQFF. The CDR3, as DNA: TGCGCCAGCAGCCGCCTACCCGGGGGGGCCGAGAACAATGAGCAGTTCTTC.

The chain joins TRBV20-1 to TRBJ1-1, with D unclear. The V end lost 6 bases, the J end lost 4 bases, and 9 bases lay between the germline ends. This CDR3 has 11 amino acids. Germline assignment: CDR1 DFQATT and CDR2 SNEGSKA (reference sequence). The CDR3 coding sequence is TGCAGTGCCGAGGGATCCACTGAAGCTTTCTTT. Translation gives CSAEGSTEAFF.

The V call is TRBV7-7, the J call TRBJ2-2; the D gene is possibly TRBD1 (6 bases). V lost 5 bases and J 2 bases, leaving 12 bases between the germline ends. The CDR3 has 15 amino acids. CDR1 SSHAT and CDR2 FNYEAQ come from the germline V gene (reference sequence). CDR3 in DNA: TGTGCCAGCAGCCCACAGGGACCAAACACCGGGGAGCTGTTTTTT. This translates into CASSPQGPNTGELFF.

The genes are TRBV6-1 and TRBJ1-1; D is perhaps TRBD1 (5 bases). CDR1 MNHNS and CDR2 SASEGT come from the germline V gene. CDR3 length equals 17 residues. The V end lost 1 base, the J end lost 0 bases, and 15 bases lay between the germline ends. The CDR3 coding sequence is TGTGCCAGCAGTGAAGAGAGGACAATCTGGATGAACACTGAAGCTTTCTTT. It is translated as CASSEERTIWMNTEAFF.

The rearrangement joins TRBV6-5 to TRBJ2-6; D remains ambiguous. With 2 bases removed from V and 2 bases from J, the gap between germline ends came to 7 bases. The germline V gene has CDR1 MNHEY and CDR2 SVGAGI. This CDR3 region has 15 residues. CDR3 nucleotide sequence: TGTGCCAGCAGTTACAGGCAGGCTGGGGCCAACGTCCTGACTTTC. Translated, it gives CASSYRQAGANVLTF.

This sequence joins TRBV4-2 and TRBJ2-7; the D gene is possibly TRBD1 (6 bases). The V gene's germline CDR1 is LGHNA and CDR2 YNFKEQ. CDR3 length equals 14 residues. The V and J ends lost 0 bases and 2 bases respectively, with 8 bases between them. The CDR3 spells CASSQETGPYEQYF. The CDR3 nucleotides read TGTGCCAGCAGCCAAGAAACAGGGCCCTACGAGCAGTACTTC.